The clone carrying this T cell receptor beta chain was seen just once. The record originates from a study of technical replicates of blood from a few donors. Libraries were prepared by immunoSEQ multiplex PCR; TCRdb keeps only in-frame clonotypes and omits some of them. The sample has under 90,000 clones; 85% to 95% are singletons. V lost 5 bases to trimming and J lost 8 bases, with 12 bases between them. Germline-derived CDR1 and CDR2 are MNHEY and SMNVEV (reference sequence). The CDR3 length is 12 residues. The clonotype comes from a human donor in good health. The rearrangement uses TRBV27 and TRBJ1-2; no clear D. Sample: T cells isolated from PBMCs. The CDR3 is CASSPGSGGYTF. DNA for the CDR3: TGTGCCAGCAGTCCGGGGTCGGGGGGCTACACCTTC.